Below are 18 T cell receptor beta chains sequenced from a single sample in a study of blood T cell repertoires in COVID-19 (dated by TCRdb to about 2020). The protocol used for the library was the immunoSEQ multiplex PCR assay. Entries here come from immuneACCESS through TCRdb and include only in-frame sequences with V and J called. Some clones fail to appear in such tables; in the studies checked, an unresolved V gene covers under half of the shortfall, and the cause of the remainder is unknown. The sample includes hundreds of thousands of clones, with about nine tenths observed a single time. The leading ten clones occupy over 8% of the sample. The material sequenced was PBMCs or T cells enriched from blood (not recorded which). These TCRs come from a woman aged 40 to 55 who had recovered from COVID-19.

The chain carries TRBV4-1 and TRBJ1-1; D gene ambiguous. Germline CDR1 MGHRA, CDR2 YSYEKL. V was cut by 3 bases and J by 1 base, with 18 bases left in between. There are 17 residues in the CDR3. The CDR3, as DNA: TGCGCCAGCAGCCACCCCAAGGAGGCCATTCAGAACACTGAAGCTTTCTTT. Protein product: CASSHPKEAIQNTEAFF.

The gene calls are TRBV7-2 and TRBJ2-1; 10 nucleotides line up with TRBD2. CDR3 size: 17 residues. V was clipped by 1 base and J by 7 bases; unmatched bases: 10. In germline, CDR1 is SGHTA, CDR2 FQGNSA. CDR3 sequence reads: CASSLVASGGARNEQFF. The CDR3 DNA is TGTGCCAGCAGCTTAGTTGCCAGCGGGGGGGCCAGGAATGAGCAGTTCTTC.

A single count supports this clone. The chain uses TRBV5-4 and TRBJ2-7, with TRBD2 identical over 15 bases. V dropped 2 bases and J dropped 6; count of bases not matched to a gene: 6. Germline V CDR1 and CDR2: SGHNT, YYREEE (reference sequence). The CDR3 contains 16 residues. CDR3 amino acids: CASSFGLAGGPLEQYF. CDR3 in DNA: TGTGCCAGCAGCTTTGGACTAGCGGGGGGGCCCCTCGAGCAGTACTTC.

The gene calls are TRBV9 and TRBJ1-2; D call uncertain. Germline-derived CDR1 and CDR2 are SGDLS and YYNGEE. Trimming left V 2 bases short and J 6 bases short, with 17 bases between. The CDR3 covers 15 residues. CDR3: CASSVRDRLRDGYTF. CDR3 in DNA: TGTGCCAGCAGCGTCCGAGACCGCCTCCGGGATGGCTACACCTTC.

The chain joins TRBV6-2 or TRBV6-3 to TRBJ2-4, with 8 bases that match TRBD2. The CDR3 is 18 amino acids. Trimming removed 5 bases from V and 3 bases from J; junction bases left unmatched: 15. Germline loops: CDR1 MNHEY, CDR2 SVGEGT. CDR3 amino acids: CASSDPSGPQGDKNIQYF. The DNA for the CDR3 is TGTGCCAGCAGTGACCCTAGCGGGCCCCAAGGGGACAAAAACATTCAGTACTTC.

This chain joins TRBV6-5 and TRBJ2-3, with TRBD1 matching over 10 bases. CDR1 is MNHEY, CDR2 SVGAGI, per germline. J lost 2 bases, V lost 6 bases, and 5 bases had no gene match. This CDR3 has 15 residues. The CDR3 reads CASRMGQGSTDTQYF. In nucleotides, the CDR3 is TGTGCCAGCAGGATGGGACAGGGGTCCACAGATACGCAGTATTTT.

V is TRBV29-1 and J is TRBJ2-7; D call uncertain. V lost 4 bases and J 0 bases, leaving 13 bases between the germline ends. Germline V gene lookup returns CDR1 SQVTM and CDR2 ANQGSEA. CDR3 length equals 14 residues. CDR3 nucleotide sequence: TGCAGCGTTGGGTCAGTTCCCAACTCCTACGAGCAGTACTTC. It codes for CSVGSVPNSYEQYF.

The chain is built from TRBV15 and TRBJ1-2; tentative D call: TRBD1 (6 bases). The CDR3 has 14 residues. From germline, CDR1 is LNHNV and CDR2 YYDKDF (reference sequence). The germline V and J ends were trimmed by 1 base and 7 bases, with 13 bases remaining between them. This CDR3 is CATSRGQGPGGYTF. Here the CDR3 DNA reads TGTGCCACCAGCAGAGGGCAGGGGCCCGGTGGCTACACCTTC.

The chain joins TRBV4-2 to TRBJ2-1; maybe TRBD2 (5 bases). Germline V CDR1 and CDR2: LGHNA, YNFKEQ. Between the trimmed V and J ends, which lost 0 bases and 2 bases, there was a span of 8 bases. The CDR3 loop spans 15 amino acids. Written as DNA, the CDR3 is TGTGCCAGCAGCCAAGAGAGGGCGGCCTACAATGAGCAGTTCTTC. As protein: CASSQERAAYNEQFF.

J is TRBJ2-7 and V is TRBV28; 7 bases align to TRBD1. V was pared by 6 bases and J by 2 bases, with 7 bases of the junction left unmatched. The germline V gene encodes CDR1 MDHEN and CDR2 SYDVKM. CDR3 size: 14 residues. CDR3 region: CASRFGTVPYEQYF. CDR3 nucleotides: TGTGCCAGCAGATTCGGGACAGTCCCCTACGAGCAGTACTTC.

CDR3 protein: CASSLGVGGTEAFF. The CDR3 DNA is TGTGCCAGCAGCTTAGGCGTAGGGGGCACTGAAGCTTTCTTT. The V and J genes are TRBV7-2 and TRBJ1-1, with a possible D match to TRBD1 (6 bases). CDR3 size: 14 residues. V lost 1 base, J lost 4 bases, and 10 bases lay in between. CDR1 SGHTA and CDR2 FQGNSA come from the germline V gene.

The chain uses TRBV4-3 and TRBJ1-6; no firm D call. Looked up from germline, CDR1 is LGHNA and CDR2 is YSLEER. Trimming removed 0 bases at V and 9 bases at J, with 18 bases between. There are 17 residues in the CDR3. This CDR3 is CASSQDFSPKGGSPLHF. CDR3 coding DNA: TGCGCCAGCAGCCAAGATTTTTCCCCCAAAGGCGGTTCACCCCTCCACTTT.

V is TRBV2 and J is TRBJ2-7; TRBD1 might be the D (6 bases). This CDR3 spans 14 amino acids. Germline loops: CDR1 SNHLY, CDR2 FYNNEI. Deletions cut 6 bases from V and 3 bases from J, with 15 bases between. CDR3 protein: CASSAILQGYEQYF. CDR3 DNA: TGTGCCAGCAGCGCCATACTACAGGGCTACGAGCAGTACTTC.

This clone appeared a few times. The J gene is TRBJ2-2, the V gene TRBV7-3; 11 nucleotides align to TRBD2. Trimming removed 5 bases from V and 4 bases from J; junction bases left unmatched: 9. This CDR3 spans 17 amino acids. Germline CDR1 is SGHTA and CDR2 is FQGTGA. The CDR3 here is CASSEIAGGPSTGELFF. In DNA, the CDR3 is TGTGCCAGCAGCGAAATAGCGGGAGGGCCGAGCACCGGGGAGCTGTTTTTT.

The genes are TRBV29-1 and TRBJ2-3, with 10 bases that match TRBD2. Trimming cost V 7 bases and J 2 bases; bases outside gene matches: 9. The CDR3 length is 15 residues. In germline, CDR1 is SQVTM, CDR2 ANQGSEA. Here the CDR3 reads CSASPGLAFTDTQYF. The CDR3 DNA follows: TGCAGCGCTTCACCGGGACTAGCGTTCACAGATACGCAGTATTTT.

A single count supports this clone. The chain has TRBV29-1 and TRBJ2-2; the match to TRBD2 covers 10 bases. The trim removed 7 bases at V and 2 bases at J, leaving 4 bases unmatched. Germline V gene lookup returns CDR1 SQVTM and CDR2 ANQGSEA. There are 14 residues in the CDR3. The CDR3, as DNA: TGCAGCGCTTGGACTAGCGGTAACACCGGGGAGCTGTTTTTT. This translates into CSAWTSGNTGELFF.

In this sample, this clone turned up once. V usage is TRBV19 and J usage is TRBJ2-7, with D maybe TRBD1 (5 bases). The CDR3 runs 13 residues. Looked up from germline, CDR1 is LNHDA and CDR2 is SQIVND (reference sequence). Trimming stripped 4 bases from V and 5 bases from J, with 12 bases between. The CDR3 DNA sequence: TGTGCCAGTAGTAATCAGGGTCTCCACGAGCAGTACTTC. This gives the protein CASSNQGLHEQYF. The complete variable domain, with remaining parts taken from reference TRBV19 and TRBJ2-7, reads DGGITQSPKYLFRKEGQNVTLSCEQNLNHDAMYWYRQDPGQGLRLIYYSQIVNDFQKGDIAEGYSVSREKKESFPLTVTSAQKNPTAFYLCASSNQGLHEQYFGPGTRLTVT.

Only one count was recorded for this clone. V gene TRBV30 combines with J gene TRBJ2-3; maybe TRBD1 (5 bases). Trimming shortened V by 2 bases and J by 2 bases, and 14 bases separated the two germline ends. Per germline, CDR1 GTSNPN and CDR2 SVGIG (reference sequence). This CDR3 region has 15 residues. For the CDR3, the DNA is TGTGCCTGGAGTTCATCAGGGTACACCACAGATACGCAGTATTTT. This encodes CAWSSSGYTTDTQYF.